This T cell receptor (beta chain) derives from a study of cytomegalovirus exposure and HLA in healthy donors. PCR primers comprised 60 Vbeta and 13 Jbeta primers. Method: immunoSEQ multiplex PCR; TCRdb's copy keeps in-frame clones and lacks some. The top ten hold around 1.6% of the sample, which has 180,000 or so clones, about 79% seen once. Findings and caveats of the study: Clonal expansion was found to be greater in HLA-associated TCR beta chains than in equally common others in a later analysis. The authors enumerated around 150 TCR beta chains as linked to cytomegalovirus. An analysis that was carried out later associated 15,000 to 20,000 TCR beta sequences with HLA alleles at 0.05 false discovery rate.

This clone occurred once. No antigen is known for it. This clonotype was obtained from a man aged 18-30 years in good health and CMV-seronegative. Sequenced: PBMCs.

CDR3 region: CASSRSSNQPQHF. In DNA, the CDR3 is TGTGCCAGCAGCCGGTCCTCCAATCAGCCCCAGCATTTT. V gene TRBV6-5 combines with J gene TRBJ1-5, with D unclear. The CDR3 consists of 13 residues. Germline CDR1 MNHEY, CDR2 SVGAGI. Trimming took 6 bases from V and 3 from J, leaving 9 bases between them.